Presented here are 5 T cell receptor beta chains from one specimen sequenced in a study of T cells in women clearing cervical HPV infection. Here immunoSEQ multiplex PCR was the method, and the copy in TCRdb shows in-frame clones only, minus some. The ten most abundant clones cover 20% to 25% of a sample with 25,000 to 30,000 clones. Sequences were obtained from blood buffy coat. Receptors originate from a woman aged 18 to 75 with a cervical HPV16 infection that either progressed to CIN3+ or cleared (not recorded which).

Notes on this clone: Sequencing ends 3 residues short of the CDR3 end; the germline J gene provides the rest. V gene TRBV11-2 combines with J gene TRBJ2-1; 10 bases agree with TRBD2. The CDR3 is 15 amino acids. Germline CDR1 and CDR2: SGHAT and FQNNGV. Trimming at V came to 5 bases and at J to 9 bases, leaving 10 bases not matched to a gene. CDR3 bases read: TGTGCCAGCAGCGTAGGACTAGCGGAGGGGAGTGAG. Translation: CASSVGLAEGSE. The entire CDR3 protein reads CASSVGLAEGSEQFF.

To note about this clone: The CDR3 end lies 3 residues beyond the end of the read and is filled in from the germline J gene. The V call is TRBV6-4, the J call TRBJ1-2; 9 nucleotides line up with TRBD1. The V gene end was trimmed by 2 bases and the J gene end by 7 bases; junction bases not matched to a gene: 5. This CDR3 spans 14 amino acids. CDR1 and CDR2 from the germline V gene are MRHNA and SNTAGT. CDR3 sequence reads: CASSDGTGRGGYTF. The covered CDR3 bases are TGTGCCAGCAGTGACGGGACAGGGAGGGGTGGC.

Details on this clone: Read data end 3 residues before the CDR3 end; the end is taken from the germline J gene. This chain uses TRBV2 with TRBJ2-2, with 12 bases fitting TRBD1. The germline gives CDR1 SNHLY, CDR2 FYNNEI. This CDR3 has 15 residues. V trimming: 7 bases; J trimming: 6 bases; junction bases outside the gene matches: 6. This CDR3 is CASTEGTGGAGELFF. Partial CDR3 DNA: TGTGCCAGCACCGAGGGGACAGGGGGCGCCGGGGAG.

About this clone itself: One end of the junction is discordant with germline, which a read error may explain. Sequencing ends 3 residues short of the CDR3 end; the germline J gene provides the rest. Other DNA sequences within the sample encode an identical CDR3. The chain uses TRBV5-1 and TRBJ1-3; D perhaps matches TRBD1 (6 bases). The germline V gene has CDR1 SGHRS and CDR2 YFSETQ. The CDR3 covers 16 residues. CDR3 amino acids: CASSWVGAASGNTIYF. The sequenced CDR3 bases are TGCGCCAGCAGCTGGGTGGGGGCCGCCTCTGGAAACACG.

Regarding this clone: The sequenced fragment ends 3 residues before the CDR3 boundary, so the rest is inferred from the germline J gene. J is TRBJ1-5 and V is TRBV6-4, with D unclear. The germline V and J ends were trimmed by 0 bases and 4 bases, with 4 bases remaining between them. The CDR3 loop spans 13 amino acids. Germline CDR1 and CDR2: MRHNA and SNTAGT. The CDR3 sequence: CASSDSANQPQHF. Incomplete CDR3 DNA: TGTGCCAGCAGTGACTCCGCGAATCAGCCC.